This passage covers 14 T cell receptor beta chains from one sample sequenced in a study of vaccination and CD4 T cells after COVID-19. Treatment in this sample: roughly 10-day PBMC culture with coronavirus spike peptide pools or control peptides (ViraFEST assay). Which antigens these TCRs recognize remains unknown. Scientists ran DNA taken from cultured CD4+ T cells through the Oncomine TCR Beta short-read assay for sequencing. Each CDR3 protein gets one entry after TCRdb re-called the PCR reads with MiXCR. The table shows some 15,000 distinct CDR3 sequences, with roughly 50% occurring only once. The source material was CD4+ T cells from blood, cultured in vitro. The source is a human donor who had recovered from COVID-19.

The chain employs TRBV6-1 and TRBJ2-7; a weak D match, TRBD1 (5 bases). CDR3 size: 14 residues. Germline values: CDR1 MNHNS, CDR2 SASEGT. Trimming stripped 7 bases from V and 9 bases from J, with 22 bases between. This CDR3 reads CASMGMGRESGQYF. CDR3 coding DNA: TGTGCCAGCATGGGAATGGGCAGGGAATCGGGGCAGTACTTC.

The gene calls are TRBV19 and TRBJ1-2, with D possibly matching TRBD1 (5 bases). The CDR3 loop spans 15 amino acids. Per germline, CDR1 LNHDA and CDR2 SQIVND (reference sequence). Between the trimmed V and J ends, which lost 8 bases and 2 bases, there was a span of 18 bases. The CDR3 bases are TGTGCCAGTTCCGGGGGGTGGATTCTCAACTATGGCTACACCTTC. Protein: CASSGGWILNYGYTF.

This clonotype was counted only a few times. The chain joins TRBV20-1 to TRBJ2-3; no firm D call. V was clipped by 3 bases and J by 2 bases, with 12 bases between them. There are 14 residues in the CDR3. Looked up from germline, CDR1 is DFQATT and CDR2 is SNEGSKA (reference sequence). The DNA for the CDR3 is TGCAGTGCTAGCCCTCCAGCGTTCACAGATACGCAGTATTTT. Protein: CSASPPAFTDTQYF.

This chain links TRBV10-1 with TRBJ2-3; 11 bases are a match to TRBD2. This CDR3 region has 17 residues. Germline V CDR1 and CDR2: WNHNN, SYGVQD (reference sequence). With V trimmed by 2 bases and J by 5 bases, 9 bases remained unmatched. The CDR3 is CASSEESLAGGRDTQYF. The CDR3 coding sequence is TGCGCCAGCAGTGAGGAGAGCCTAGCGGGAGGTCGAGATACGCAGTATTTT.

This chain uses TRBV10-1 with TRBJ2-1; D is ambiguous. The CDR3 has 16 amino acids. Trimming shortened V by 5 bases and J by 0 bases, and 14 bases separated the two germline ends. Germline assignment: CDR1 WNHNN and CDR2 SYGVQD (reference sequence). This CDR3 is CASSRQGPSSYNEQFF. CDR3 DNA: TGCGCCAGCAGTAGGCAAGGGCCCAGCTCCTACAATGAGCAGTTCTTC.

The CDR3 DNA reads TGTGCCAGCAGTGGGGACGGGTACCTAGCCAAAAACATTCAGTACTTC. It translates to CASSGDGYLAKNIQYF. This sequence joins TRBV6-1 and TRBJ2-4, with D perhaps assigned TRBD1 or TRBD2 (5 bases each). V gave up 4 bases and J gave up 0 bases, with 13 bases separating them. Germline CDR1 and CDR2: MNHNS and SASEGT. The CDR3 sequence is 16 residues long.

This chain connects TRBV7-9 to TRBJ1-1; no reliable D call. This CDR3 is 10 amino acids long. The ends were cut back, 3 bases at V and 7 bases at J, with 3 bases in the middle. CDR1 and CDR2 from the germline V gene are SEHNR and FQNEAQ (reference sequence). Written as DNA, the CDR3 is TGTGCCAGCAGCTTCAGTGAAGCTTTCTTT. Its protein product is CASSFSEAFF.

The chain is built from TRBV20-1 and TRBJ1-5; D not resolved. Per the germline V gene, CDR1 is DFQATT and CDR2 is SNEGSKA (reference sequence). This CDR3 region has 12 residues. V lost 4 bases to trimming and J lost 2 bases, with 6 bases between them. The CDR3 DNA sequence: TGCAGTGCTATTAAAGGCAATCAGCCCCAGCATTTT. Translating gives CSAIKGNQPQHF.

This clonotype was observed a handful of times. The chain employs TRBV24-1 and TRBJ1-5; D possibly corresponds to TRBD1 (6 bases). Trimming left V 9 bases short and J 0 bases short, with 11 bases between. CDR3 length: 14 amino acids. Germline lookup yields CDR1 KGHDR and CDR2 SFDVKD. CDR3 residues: CATGGAGSNQPQHF. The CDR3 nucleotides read TGTGCCACCGGGGGGGCCGGTAGCAATCAGCCCCAGCATTTT.

CDR3 in DNA: TGCGCCAGCAGCTCCAGGGAGGCCGGAAATTCACCCCTCCACTTT. Protein sequence: CASSSREAGNSPLHF. The V gene is TRBV5-1, the J gene TRBJ1-6; tentative D call: TRBD1 (5 bases). In germline, CDR1 is SGHRS, CDR2 YFSETQ. This CDR3 contains 15 residues. V was shortened by 3 bases and J by 7 bases, with 14 bases between the two germline ends.

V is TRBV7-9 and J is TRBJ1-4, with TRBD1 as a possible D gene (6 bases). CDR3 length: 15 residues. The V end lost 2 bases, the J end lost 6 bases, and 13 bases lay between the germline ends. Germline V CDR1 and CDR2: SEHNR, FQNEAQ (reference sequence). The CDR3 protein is CASSLLLPGDEKLFF. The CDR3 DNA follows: TGTGCCAGCAGCTTACTGCTGCCAGGGGATGAAAAACTGTTTTTT.

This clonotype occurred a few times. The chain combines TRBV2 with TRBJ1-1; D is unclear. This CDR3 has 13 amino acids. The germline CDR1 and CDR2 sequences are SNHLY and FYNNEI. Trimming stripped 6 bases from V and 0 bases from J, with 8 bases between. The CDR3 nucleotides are TGTGCCAGCAGCCAATTAATGAACACTGAAGCTTTCTTT. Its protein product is CASSQLMNTEAFF. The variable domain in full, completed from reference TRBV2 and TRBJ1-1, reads EPEVTQTPSHQVTQMGQEVILRCVPISNHLYFYWYRQILGQKVEFLVSFYNNEISEKSEIFDDQFSVERPDGSNFTLKIRSTKLEDSAMYFCASSQLMNTEAFFGQGTRLTVV.

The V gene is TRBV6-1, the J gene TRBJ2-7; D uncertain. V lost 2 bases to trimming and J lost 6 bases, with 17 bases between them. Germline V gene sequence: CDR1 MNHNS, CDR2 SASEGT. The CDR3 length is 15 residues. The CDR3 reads CASSEPGDTRFEQYF. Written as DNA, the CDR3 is TGTGCCAGCAGTGAACCTGGCGACACGCGTTTCGAGCAGTACTTC.

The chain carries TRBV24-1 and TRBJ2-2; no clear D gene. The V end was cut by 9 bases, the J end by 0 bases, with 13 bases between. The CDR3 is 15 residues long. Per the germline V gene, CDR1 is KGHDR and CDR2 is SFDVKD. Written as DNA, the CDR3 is TGTGCCACCCGAGCCGGAGAGGCGAACACCGGGGAGCTGTTTTTT. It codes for CATRAGEANTGELFF.